This is a list of T cell receptor beta chains from one sample in a study of blood T cell repertoires in COVID-19. The repertoire was sequenced with immunoSEQ multiplex PCR; TCRdb's copy has only in-frame clones and lacks some. Of roughly 40,000 clones detected, about 90% appear once; the ten largest clones hold about an eighth. Sequenced sample: peripheral blood. The source of these receptors is a man aged 70-80 years with acute or convalescent COVID-19. CDR3s include the opening cysteine and the closing phenylalanine or tryptophan. A D gene is named only where the DNA matches it firmly. Where a row states a size, it is once, few, many or the class of an expanded clone; other rows omit it.

>NA|NA|TRBV19|TRBJ2-1
CASSIIQETYNEQFF
TGTGCCAGTAGTATAATACAGGAAACCTACAATGAGCAGTTCTTC
>TRBD2|NA|TRBV5-4|TRBJ2-3
CASSGRTSGGGTDTQYF
TGTGCCAGCAGCGGAAGGACTAGCGGTGGTGGCACAGATACGCAGTATTTT
>TRBD1|few|TRBV4-1|TRBJ1-1
CASSQRDSVEAFF
TGCGCCAGCAGCCAACGGGACAGCGTAGAAGCTTTCTTT
>NA|NA|TRBV5-1|TRBJ2-7
CASSLAPGQNYEQYF
TGCGCCAGCAGCTTGGCTCCGGGACAAAACTACGAGCAGTACTTC
>NA|NA|TRBV5-8|TRBJ2-5
CASSWLAPGETQYF
TGTGCCAGCAGCTGGCTAGCGCCTGGGGAGACCCAGTACTTC
>TRBD2|few|TRBV7-2|TRBJ2-7
CASSNQRTSGVYEQYF
TGTGCCAGCAGCAACCAAAGGACTAGCGGAGTATACGAGCAGTACTTC
>NA|NA|TRBV5-1|TRBJ1-1
CASSLAGRNTEAFF
TGCGCCAGCAGCTTGGCGGGTAGGAACACTGAAGCTTTCTTT
>NA|NA|TRBV11-2|TRBJ1-4
CASSLADSGGEKLFF
TGTGCCAGCAGCTTAGCGGACTCCGGAGGTGAAAAACTGTTTTTT
>TRBD1|once|TRBV29-1|TRBJ1-1
CSAGTGNTEAFF
TGCAGCGCCGGGACAGGGAACACTGAAGCTTTCTTT
>TRBD1|NA|TRBV6-5|TRBJ2-2
CASSYGTGTGELFF
TGTGCCAGCAGTTACGGGACAGGGACCGGGGAGCTGTTTTTT
>NA|NA|TRBV7-6|TRBJ2-1
CASSKGTTYNEQFF
TGTGCCAGCAGCAAAGGGACAACCTACAATGAGCAGTTCTTC
>NA|NA|TRBV3-1/TRBV3-2|TRBJ1-5
CASSQWPGSQPQHF
TGTGCCAGCAGCCAATGGCCTGGGAGCCAGCCCCAGCATTTT
>NA|NA|TRBV2|TRBJ2-2
CASSQVHSNTGELFF
TGTGCCAGCAGCCAGGTTCATTCGAACACCGGGGAGCTGTTTTTT
>TRBD2|NA|TRBV11-2|TRBJ2-7
CASSLGRLAVTYEQYF
TGTGCCAGCAGCTTAGGCCGACTAGCGGTTACCTACGAGCAGTACTTC
>NA|NA|TRBV5-1|TRBJ2-7
CASSSSNEQYF
TGCGCCAGCAGCAGTAGTAACGAGCAGTACTTC
>NA|NA|TRBV5-1|TRBJ1-2
CASSLKTGASNYGYTF
TGCGCCAGCAGCTTGAAGACCGGAGCATCTAACTATGGCTACACCTTC
>NA|NA|TRBV7-2|TRBJ2-5
CASSLLFYLPGETQYF
TGTGCCAGCAGCTTACTCTTCTATTTGCCGGGAGAGACCCAGTACTTC
>TRBD1|NA|TRBV3-1/TRBV3-2|TRBJ1-5
CASSRGQGYQPQHF
TGTGCCAGCAGCCGAGGACAGGGATATCAGCCCCAGCATTTT
>TRBD2|NA|TRBV5-1|TRBJ2-3
CASSLTGGRPTDTQYF
TGCGCCAGCAGCTTAACGGGAGGGAGGCCCACAGATACGCAGTATTTT
>NA|NA|TRBV5-4|TRBJ1-5
CASSRGEGDGNQPQHF
TGTGCCAGCAGCCGGGGGGAGGGAGACGGCAATCAGCCCCAGCATTTT
>TRBD2|NA|TRBV5-8|TRBJ2-3
CASSSRLAASTDTQYF
TGTGCCAGCAGCTCAAGACTAGCGGCCAGCACAGATACGCAGTATTTT
>TRBD1|NA|TRBV2|TRBJ1-1
CASSSEQGQNTEAFF
TGTGCCAGCAGTTCGGAACAGGGGCAGAACACTGAAGCTTTCTTT
>NA|NA|TRBV4-2|TRBJ2-1
CASSYMTRSLSYEQFF
TGTGCCAGCAGTTATATGACTAGGTCCCTTTCCTATGAGCAGTTCTTC
>NA|NA|TRBV6-5|TRBJ2-7
CASSSTGGMREQYF
TGTGCCAGCAGTTCGACAGGAGGAATGCGGGAGCAGTACTTC
>NA|once|TRBV25-1|TRBJ1-5
CASSARVGAIVSQHF
TGTGCCAGCAGTGCCCGGGTGGGGGCTATCGTGTCCCAGCATTTT
>TRBD1|NA|TRBV6-6|TRBJ1-2
CASSMQTGVRDGYTF
TGTGCCAGCAGTATGCAAACAGGGGTAAGGGACGGCTACACCTTC
>NA|NA|TRBV7-9|TRBJ1-5
CASSQDSHQPQHF
TGTGCCAGCAGCCAGGACAGCCATCAGCCCCAGCATTTT
>NA|once|TRBV20-1|TRBJ1-2
CSASRRRAQVYGYTF
TGCAGTGCTAGTCGTAGGCGGGCCCAGGTCTATGGCTACACCTTC
>NA|once|TRBV18|TRBJ2-3
CASSPPAQGFTDTQYF
TGTGCCAGCTCACCACCGGCGCAGGGATTCACAGATACGCAGTATTTT
>TRBD1|NA|TRBV7-2|TRBJ1-2
CASSTTGVGYGYTF
TGTGCCAGCAGCACTACAGGGGTGGGCTATGGCTACACCTTC
>NA|NA|TRBV14|TRBJ2-3
CASSSQRQRSTDTQYF
TGTGCCAGCAGCTCTCAGAGACAACGAAGCACAGATACGCAGTATTTT
>TRBD2|once|TRBV5-1|TRBJ2-3
CASSLPAGGPTDTQYF
TGCGCCAGCAGCTTGCCGGCGGGAGGGCCGACAGATACGCAGTATTTT
>TRBD1|NA|TRBV2|TRBJ1-4
CASSERDRVKLFF
TGTGCCAGCAGTGAACGGGACAGGGTGAAACTGTTTTTT
>NA|NA|TRBV7-7|TRBJ2-1
CASSLAWCQDYSYNEQFF
TGTGCTAGCAGCTTAGCGTGGTGTCAGGATTACTCCTACAATGAGCAGTTCTTC
>TRBD2|once|TRBV9|TRBJ2-3
CASSVLSGTTDTQYF
TGTGCCAGCAGCGTACTAAGCGGGACTACAGATACGCAGTATTTT
>TRBD2|NA|TRBV9|TRBJ2-1
CASGTSGRAVYDEQFF
TGTGCCAGCGGGACTAGCGGGAGGGCCGTGTATGATGAGCAGTTCTTC
>NA|NA|TRBV27|TRBJ1-2
CAGRVLTYGYTF
TGTGCCGGGAGGGTATTAACCTATGGCTACACCTTC